This record covers a single T cell receptor beta chain. The data belong to a study of tumor-infiltrating lymphocytes in primary liver carcinoma. Unsorted bulk tissue of about 19-33 mg yielded co-extracted RNA and DNA. With around 490 ng total RNA as template and a constant-region primer, TCR beta cDNA was made. TCR beta libraries came from three nested multiplex PCR rounds using slightly modified ARM-PCR. TRBV1-TRBV30 forward primers paired with a C-beta reverse primer drove the first two PCR rounds, around 10 cycles each. TCRdb passed the multiplex PCR reads through MiXCR, listing each CDR3 protein once. The data hold around 80,000 distinct CDR3 sequences, with around 70% observed a single time. Trimming cost V 2 bases and J 1 base, with 23 bases left between them. This CDR3 is built from 19 residues. Per germline, CDR1 MNHEY and CDR2 SVGAGI.

The rearrangement uses TRBV6-5 and TRBJ1-1; D not certain. This TCR was recovered from a man between 40 and 49 years old with primary liver carcinoma and hepatitis B virus infection. The specimen sequenced was liver tumor tissue from sampling region 1. Subset noted: tumor region T1, superior pole. CDR3 coding DNA: TGTGCCAGCAGTTACGAAGGAATGGTGCGTGTGGGGAAGAACACTGAAGCTTTCTTT. Protein sequence: CASSYEGMVRVGKNTEAFF.